This T cell receptor (beta chain) emerged from a study of blood T cell repertoires in COVID-19. Study summary: Both acute and convalescent COVID-19 samples were obtained from the United States, Italy and Spain. T cells, B-cell-depleted T cells, or PBMCs supplied cDNA or gDNA.

Germline assignment: CDR1 SGDLS and CDR2 YYNGEE. The CDR3 has 17 residues. With 4 bases removed from V and 1 base from J, the gap between germline ends came to 18 bases. Assay: immunoSEQ multiplex PCR; the TCRdb copy retains only in-frame clones and omits some. The sample has some 390,000 clones; around 86% are singletons. Sequenced sample: peripheral blood. The J gene is TRBJ1-3, the V gene TRBV9, with D possibly being TRBD1 (6 bases). The source is a human donor in a cohort sampled during active COVID-19. Here the CDR3 DNA reads TGTGCCAGCAGCACTCTGACAGGCGGTCTTTCTGGAAACACCATATATTTT. It is translated as CASSTLTGGLSGNTIYF.